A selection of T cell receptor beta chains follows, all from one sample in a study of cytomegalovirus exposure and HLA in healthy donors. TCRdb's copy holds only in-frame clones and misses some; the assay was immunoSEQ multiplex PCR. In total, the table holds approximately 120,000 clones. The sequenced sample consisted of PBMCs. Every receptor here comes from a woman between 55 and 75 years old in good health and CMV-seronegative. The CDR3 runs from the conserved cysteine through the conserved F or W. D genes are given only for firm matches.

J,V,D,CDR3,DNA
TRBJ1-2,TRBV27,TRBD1,CASSPRWDSYGYTF,TGTGCCAGCAGTCCTAGGTGGGACAGCTATGGCTACACCTTC
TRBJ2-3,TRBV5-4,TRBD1,CASSSQGATDTQYF,TGTGCCAGCAGCTCACAGGGGGCCACAGATACGCAGTATTTT
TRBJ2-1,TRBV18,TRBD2,CASSVTLAGGYLSSYNEQFF,TGTGCCAGCTCGGTAACTCTAGCGGGGGGCTACCTTAGCTCCTACAATGAGCAGTTCTTC
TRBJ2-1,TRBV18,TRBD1,CASSPLRGQGYNEQFF,TGTGCCAGCTCACCACTCCGGGGACAGGGGTACAATGAGCAGTTCTTC
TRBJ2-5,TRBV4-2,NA,CASSQDVTTSAVETQYF,TGTGCCAGCAGCCAAGATGTAACTACCTCGGCGGTAGAGACCCAGTACTTC
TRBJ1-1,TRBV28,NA,CASSPPTGWDTEAFF,TGTGCCAGCAGTCCCCCCACAGGGTGGGACACTGAAGCTTTCTTT
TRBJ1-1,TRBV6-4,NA,CASAPEENTEAFF,TGTGCCAGCGCCCCGGAGGAGAACACTGAAGCTTTCTTT
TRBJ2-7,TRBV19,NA,CASSIVPTSRKNYEQYF,TGTGCCAGTAGTATCGTTCCGACTTCCCGAAAAAACTACGAGCAGTACTTC
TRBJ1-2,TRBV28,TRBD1,CASSQQGAGGYTF,TGTGCCAGCAGTCAACAGGGGGCAGGTGGCTACACCTTC
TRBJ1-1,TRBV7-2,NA,CASSSRSLSTEAFF,TGTGCCAGCAGCTCTCGTAGCCTGAGCACTGAAGCTTTCTTT
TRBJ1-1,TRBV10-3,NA,CAISESGGPNTEAFF,TGTGCCATCAGTGAGTCGGGGGGGCCCAACACTGAAGCTTTCTTT
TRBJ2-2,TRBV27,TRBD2,CASSPRTSGGITGELFF,TGTGCCAGCAGTCCGCGTACTAGCGGAGGGATCACCGGGGAGCTGTTTTTT
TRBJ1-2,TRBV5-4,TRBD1,CASTNPRGQGDDGYTF,TGTGCCAGCACCAATCCCCGAGGGCAGGGGGACGATGGCTACACCTTC
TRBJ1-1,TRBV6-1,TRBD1,CASRVDRVREAFF,TGTGCCAGCAGGGTGGACAGGGTCCGTGAAGCTTTCTTT
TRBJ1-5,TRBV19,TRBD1,CASSILGTGNLQPQHF,TGTGCCAGTAGTATTTTAGGGACAGGGAACTTGCAGCCCCAGCATTTT
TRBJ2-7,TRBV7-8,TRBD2,CASSSPGLAVTYEQYF,TGTGCCAGCAGCTCCCCGGGACTAGCGGTTACCTACGAGCAGTACTTC
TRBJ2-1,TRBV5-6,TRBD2,CASSSAGVYNEQFF,TGTGCCAGCAGCTCAGCGGGGGTCTACAATGAGCAGTTCTTC
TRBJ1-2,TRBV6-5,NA,CASSYFGGGYGYTF,TGTGCCAGCAGTTACTTCGGGGGGGGCTATGGCTACACCTTC
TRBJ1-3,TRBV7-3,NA,CASRPTPSSGNTIYF,TGTGCCAGCAGACCAACACCCAGCTCTGGAAACACCATATATTTT
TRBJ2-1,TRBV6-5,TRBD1,CASSYRGDRVKNEQFF,TGTGCCAGCAGTTACCGCGGGGACAGGGTGAAAAATGAGCAGTTCTTC
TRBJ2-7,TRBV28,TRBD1,CASSFSGTGLYEQYF,TGTGCCAGCAGTTTTTCCGGGACAGGGTTGTACGAGCAGTACTTC
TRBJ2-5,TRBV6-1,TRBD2,CASSETSLGLARKTQYF,TGTGCCAGCAGTGAAACCTCCCTTGGACTAGCGAGAAAGACCCAGTACTTC
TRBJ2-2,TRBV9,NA,CATGVGGGPANTGELFF,TGTGCCACCGGGGTGGGAGGGGGGCCTGCGAACACCGGGGAGCTGTTTTTT
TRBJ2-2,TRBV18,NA,CASSPRQAVVAGELFF,TGTGCCAGCTCACCACGGCAGGCCGTTGTGGCCGGGGAGCTGTTTTTT
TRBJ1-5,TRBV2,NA,CASSDGGVGNQPQHF,TGTGCCAGCAGTGACGGAGGGGTTGGCAATCAGCCCCAGCATTTT
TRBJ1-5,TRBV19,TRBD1,CASTPTGKTVSNQPQHF,TGTGCCAGTACCCCGACAGGGAAAACGGTAAGCAATCAGCCCCAGCATTTT
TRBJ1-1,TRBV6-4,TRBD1,CASRTRTGEDTEAFF,TGTGCCAGCAGAACCAGGACAGGGGAGGACACTGAAGCTTTCTTT
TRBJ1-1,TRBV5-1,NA,CASSEDGTLNTEAFF,TGCGCCAGCAGCGAGGACGGGACACTGAACACTGAAGCTTTCTTT
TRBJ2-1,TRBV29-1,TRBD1,CSVGLGTGGGNEQFF,TGCAGCGTTGGATTGGGGACAGGGGGCGGGAATGAGCAGTTCTTC
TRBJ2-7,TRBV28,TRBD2,CASSLSPLNPSSGNYEQYF,TGTGCCAGCAGTTTATCCCCCCTTAATCCTTCTAGCGGAAACTACGAGCAGTACTTC
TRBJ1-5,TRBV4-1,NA,CASSQDRGASQPQHF,TGCGCCAGCAGCCAAGATCGGGGGGCGAGTCAGCCCCAGCATTTT
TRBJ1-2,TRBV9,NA,CASSPTHGGLAYGYTF,TGTGCCAGCAGCCCGACACACGGGGGACTGGCCTATGGCTACACCTTC
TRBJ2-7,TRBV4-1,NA,CASSPRETGDYEQYF,TGCGCCAGCAGCCCGCGGGAGACAGGGGACTACGAGCAGTACTTC
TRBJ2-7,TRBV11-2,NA,CASSLEDDRSSVYYEQYF,TGTGCCAGCAGCTTAGAGGATGATCGGTCTAGCGTATACTACGAGCAGTACTTC
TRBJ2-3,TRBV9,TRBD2,CASSAQIAGSGVTDTQYF,TGTGCCAGCAGCGCCCAGATCGCAGGTAGCGGGGTCACAGATACGCAGTATTTT
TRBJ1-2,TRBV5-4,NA,CASGEGSYGYTF,TGTGCCAGCGGCGAGGGAAGCTATGGCTACACCTTC
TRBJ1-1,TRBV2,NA,CASSDRFTGNTEAFF,TGTGCCAGCAGCGATAGGTTTACGGGGAACACTGAAGCTTTCTTT
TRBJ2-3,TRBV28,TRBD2,CASSYSSGSTDTQYF,TGTGCCAGCAGTTATTCTAGCGGGAGCACAGATACGCAGTATTTT
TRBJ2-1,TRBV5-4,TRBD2,CASSLGLADYNEQFF,TGTGCCAGCAGCTTGGGACTAGCGGACTACAATGAGCAGTTCTTC
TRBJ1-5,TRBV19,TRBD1,CASSILGTGALSNQPQHF,TGTGCCAGTAGTATTTTGGGGACAGGGGCGTTAAGCAATCAGCCCCAGCATTTT
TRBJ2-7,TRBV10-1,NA,CASSESKRYEQYF,TGCGCCAGCAGTGAGTCAAAGAGATACGAGCAGTACTTC
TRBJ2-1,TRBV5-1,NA,CASSDRSSYNEQFF,TGCGCCAGCAGCGATCGGAGCTCCTACAATGAGCAGTTCTTC
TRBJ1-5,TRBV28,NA,CASSRTSLFYSNQPQHF,TGTGCCAGCAGTCGGACAAGCCTTTTCTATAGCAATCAGCCCCAGCATTTT
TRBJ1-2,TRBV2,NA,CASRANYGYTF,TGTGCCAGCAGAGCGAACTATGGCTACACCTTC
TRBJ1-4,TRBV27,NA,CASSTRLESNEKLFF,TGTGCCAGCAGTACCAGACTCGAGTCCAATGAAAAACTGTTTTTT
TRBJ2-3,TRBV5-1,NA,CASNGQGTGTDTQYF,TGCGCCAGCAACGGCCAGGGGACGGGCACAGATACGCAGTATTTT
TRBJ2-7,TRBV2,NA,CASSEGRRDYEQYF,TGTGCCAGCTCCGAGGGCCGGAGGGATTACGAGCAGTACTTC
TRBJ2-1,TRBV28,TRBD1,CASTPDRVGHEQFF,TGTGCCAGCACCCCAGACAGGGTGGGTCATGAGCAGTTCTTC
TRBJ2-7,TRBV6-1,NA,CASSDSQTYEQYF,TGTGCCAGCAGCGACAGTCAAACCTACGAGCAGTACTTC
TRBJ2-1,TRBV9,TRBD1,CASSVEGTGKDEQFF,TGTGCCAGCAGCGTAGAAGGGACAGGGAAGGATGAGCAGTTCTTC
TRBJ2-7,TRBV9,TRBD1,CASSEPGQPGEQYF,TGTGCCAGCAGCGAGCCGGGACAGCCTGGCGAGCAGTACTTC
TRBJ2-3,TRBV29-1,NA,CSVVLNRDVTDTQYF,TGCAGCGTTGTACTTAACAGGGATGTTACAGATACGCAGTATTTT
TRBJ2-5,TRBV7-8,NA,CASSLEASLETQYF,TGTGCCAGCAGCTTAGAGGCTAGTTTAGAGACCCAGTACTTC
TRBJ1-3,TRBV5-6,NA,CASSLGGSTIYF,TGTGCCAGCAGCTTGGGCGGGAGCACCATATATTTT